This is a list of T cell receptor beta chains from one sample in a study of T cells after yellow fever vaccination. TCRdb called the 5' RACE reads again in MiXCR, with one record for every CDR3 protein. This table holds around 300,000 distinct CDR3 sequences, over 3.5% found once. Specimen: PBMCs, collected 15 days after the yellow fever booster vaccination. The receptors derive from a man aged 18 to 30 who received the YFV17D yellow fever vaccine. Each CDR3 is given with its conserved first and last residue.

j_call	v_call	cdr3_aa
TRBJ1-5	TRBV7-2	CASSDLGNQPQHF
TRBJ2-5	TRBV4-2	CASSQKGQGEDQETQYF
TRBJ1-2	TRBV12-3/TRBV12-4	CASSLGQGGNYGYTF
TRBJ2-2	TRBV5-1	CASSLATGYTGELFF
TRBJ1-4	TRBV7-9	CASSLTGSNEKLFF
TRBJ2-1	TRBV29-1	CSVGRLALYNEQFF
TRBJ1-6	TRBV27	CASSFRVYSPLHF
TRBJ2-3	TRBV7-3	CASSLISGGALDTQYF
TRBJ1-3	TRBV12-3/TRBV12-4	CASSLKTGTTIYF
TRBJ2-1	TRBV12-3/TRBV12-4	CASRRGGGNEQFF
TRBJ2-2	TRBV5-5	CASRAVLHLSGELFF
TRBJ1-2	TRBV5-5	CASSPRGALDYGYTF
TRBJ1-5	TRBV20-1	CSARDPGLRNQPQHF
TRBJ2-1	TRBV9	CASSARGRGGYNEQFF
TRBJ1-3	TRBV4-1	CASSQAAGNSGNTIYF
TRBJ1-2	TRBV27	CASTKTPGQGSWNYGYTF
TRBJ2-7	TRBV12-3/TRBV12-4	CASSLRAGPESSYEQYF
TRBJ2-3	TRBV9	CASSYRGGSTDTQYF
TRBJ2-5	TRBV2	CASNLGLETQYF
TRBJ1-2	TRBV12-3/TRBV12-4	CASSRIQGGGYTF
TRBJ2-3	TRBV5-4	CASSLGGLALTDTQYF
TRBJ2-2	TRBV5-1	CASSLVRASVAGELFF
TRBJ2-1	TRBV6-4	CASSVNGRNEQFF
TRBJ1-4	TRBV29-1	CSVSRQGAYEKLFF
TRBJ2-2	TRBV7-8	CASSLSASGGGTGELFF
TRBJ1-4	TRBV7-9	CASSGVTNEKLFF
TRBJ2-7	TRBV30	CAWSVQVQYEQYF
TRBJ2-7	TRBV12-3/TRBV12-4	CASSFLGQTYEQYF
TRBJ2-1	TRBV19	CASRNPDGYNEQFF
TRBJ1-3	TRBV5-1	CASSSWGTASGNTIYF
TRBJ1-5	TRBV18	CASSQRGAVRQPQHF
TRBJ2-5	TRBV12-3/TRBV12-4	CASSKTGGLETQYF
TRBJ2-7	TRBV4-3	CASSPSGKSYEQYF
TRBJ2-3	TRBV6-5	CASSNLDTQYF
TRBJ1-1	TRBV7-9	CASSPGTAFF
TRBJ2-7	TRBV7-8	CASSIRTEVYEQYF
TRBJ2-7	TRBV6-5	CASSTGASYEQYF
TRBJ2-6	TRBV11-2	CASSLTSGTVFSGANVLTF
TRBJ1-6	TRBV20-1	CSARDQGTYSPLHF
TRBJ2-3	TRBV9	CASSVRLAGPGALNTQYF
TRBJ1-1	TRBV7-9	CASSPGTPGTEAFF
TRBJ2-5	TRBV12-3/TRBV12-4	CASSPPAGGGETQYF
TRBJ2-1	TRBV7-9	CASSLVQIQGYNEQFF
TRBJ1-1	TRBV24-1	CATSDWSGGQEGKAFF
TRBJ2-1	TRBV11-1	CASSTPTSASYNEQFF
TRBJ1-2	TRBV7-2	CASSLDANYGYTF
TRBJ1-2	TRBV12-3/TRBV12-4	CASSVNRPRGYTF
TRBJ1-5	TRBV4-2	CASSQAEGRNQPQHF
TRBJ2-4	TRBV21-1	CASSKPCGRIQYF
TRBJ1-4	TRBV20-1	CSAFSGKAEKLFF
TRBJ2-5	TRBV7-9	CASSHTVQETQYF
TRBJ1-3	TRBV7-9	CASTPKGIGNTIYF
TRBJ1-2	TRBV7-9	CASSLGHPSNYGYTF
TRBJ1-2	TRBV9	CASSVVPDRGTYGYTF
TRBJ2-5	TRBV7-2	CASSYPGGGASAGGGTQYF
TRBJ2-1	TRBV7-2	CASSPLGRRGSNEQFF
TRBJ2-5	TRBV7-2	CASSLSRGRLQETQYF